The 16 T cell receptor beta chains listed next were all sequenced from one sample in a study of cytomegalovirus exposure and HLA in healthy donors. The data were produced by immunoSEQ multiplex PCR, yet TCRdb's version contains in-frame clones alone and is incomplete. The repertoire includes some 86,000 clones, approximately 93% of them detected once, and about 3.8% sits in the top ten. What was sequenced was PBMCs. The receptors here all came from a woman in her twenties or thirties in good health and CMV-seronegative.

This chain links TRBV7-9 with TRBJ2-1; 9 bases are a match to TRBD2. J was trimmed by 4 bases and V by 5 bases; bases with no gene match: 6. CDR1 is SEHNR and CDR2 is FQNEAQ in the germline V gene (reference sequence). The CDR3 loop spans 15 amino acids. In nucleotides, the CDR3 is TGTGCCAGCAGCCCCGTTGCGGGAGGGTACAATGAGCAGTTCTTC. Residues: CASSPVAGGYNEQFF.

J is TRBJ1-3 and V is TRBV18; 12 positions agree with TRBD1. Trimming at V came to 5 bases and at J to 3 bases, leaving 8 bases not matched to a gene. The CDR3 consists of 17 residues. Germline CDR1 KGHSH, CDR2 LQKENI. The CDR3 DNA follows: TGTGCCAGCTCAAATCGCGGGACAGGGGGCTTTGGAAACACCATATATTTT. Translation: CASSNRGTGGFGNTIYF.

CDR3 sequence: CASSWRQGNTEAFF. The CDR3 coding sequence is TGTGCCAGCAGCTGGCGCCAGGGGAACACTGAAGCTTTCTTT. The chain recombines TRBV7-2 with TRBJ1-1; tentative D call: TRBD1 (5 bases). This CDR3 has 14 residues. Trimming took off 4 bases at V and 1 base at J, with 10 bases between the two ends. Germline V lookup: CDR1 SGHTA, CDR2 FQGNSA.

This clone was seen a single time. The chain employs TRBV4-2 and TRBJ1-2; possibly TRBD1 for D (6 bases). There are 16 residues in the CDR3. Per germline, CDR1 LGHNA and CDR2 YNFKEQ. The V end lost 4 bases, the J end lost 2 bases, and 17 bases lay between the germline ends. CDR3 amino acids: CASSPTGSGANYGYTF. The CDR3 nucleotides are TGTGCCAGCAGCCCCACCGGGTCAGGGGCAAACTATGGCTACACCTTC.

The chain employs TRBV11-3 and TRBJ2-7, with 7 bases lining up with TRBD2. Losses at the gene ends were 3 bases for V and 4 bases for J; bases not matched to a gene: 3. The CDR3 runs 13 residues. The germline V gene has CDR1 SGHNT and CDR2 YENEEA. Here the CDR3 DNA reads TGTGCCAGCAGCTTTGGGGGGGGATACGAGCAGTACTTC. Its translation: CASSFGGGYEQYF.

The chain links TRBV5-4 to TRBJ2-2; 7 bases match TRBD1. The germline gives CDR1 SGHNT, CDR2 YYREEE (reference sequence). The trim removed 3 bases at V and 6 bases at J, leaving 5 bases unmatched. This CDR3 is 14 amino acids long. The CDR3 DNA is TGTGCCAGCAGCTCGTACAGGGGTTCCGGGGAGCTGTTTTTT. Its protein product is CASSSYRGSGELFF. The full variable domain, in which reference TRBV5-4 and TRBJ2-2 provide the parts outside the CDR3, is ETGVTQSPTHLIKTRGQQVTLRCSSQSGHNTVSWYQQALGQGPQFIFQYYREEENGRGNFPPRFSGLQFPNYSSELNVNALELDDSALYLCASSSYRGSGELFFGEGSRLTVL.

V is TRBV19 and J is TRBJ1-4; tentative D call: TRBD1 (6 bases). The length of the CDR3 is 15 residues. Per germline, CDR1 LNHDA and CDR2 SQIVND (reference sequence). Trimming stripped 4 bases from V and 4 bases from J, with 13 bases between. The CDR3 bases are TGTGCCAGTAGTAGGTCAGGACAGATTAATGAAAAACTGTTTTTT. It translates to CASSRSGQINEKLFF.

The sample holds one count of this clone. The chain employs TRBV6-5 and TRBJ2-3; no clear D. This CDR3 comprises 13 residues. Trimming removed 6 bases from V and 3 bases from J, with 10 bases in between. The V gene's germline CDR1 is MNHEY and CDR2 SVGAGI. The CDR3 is CASRRTWTDTQYF. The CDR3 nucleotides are TGTGCCAGCAGGCGAACTTGGACAGATACGCAGTATTTT.

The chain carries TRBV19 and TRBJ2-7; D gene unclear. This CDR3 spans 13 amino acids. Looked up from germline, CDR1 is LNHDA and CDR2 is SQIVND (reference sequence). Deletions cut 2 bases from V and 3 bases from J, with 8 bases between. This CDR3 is CASSITVGYEQYF. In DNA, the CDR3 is TGTGCCAGTAGTATAACCGTCGGCTACGAGCAGTACTTC.

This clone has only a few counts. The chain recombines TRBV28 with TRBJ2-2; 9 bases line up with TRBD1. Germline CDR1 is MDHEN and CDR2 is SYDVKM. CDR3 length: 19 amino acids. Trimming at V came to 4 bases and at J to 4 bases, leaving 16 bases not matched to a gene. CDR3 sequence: CASSSLTGGTGRGTGELFF. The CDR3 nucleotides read TGTGCCAGCAGTTCATTAACGGGCGGGACAGGGAGGGGCACCGGGGAGCTGTTTTTT.

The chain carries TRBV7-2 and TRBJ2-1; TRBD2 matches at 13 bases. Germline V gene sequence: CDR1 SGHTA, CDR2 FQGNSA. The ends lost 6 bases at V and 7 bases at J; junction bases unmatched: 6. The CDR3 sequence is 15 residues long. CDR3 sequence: CASRSGGLAGNEQFF. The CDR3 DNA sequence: TGTGCCAGCAGGTCCGGGGGACTAGCGGGAAATGAGCAGTTCTTC.

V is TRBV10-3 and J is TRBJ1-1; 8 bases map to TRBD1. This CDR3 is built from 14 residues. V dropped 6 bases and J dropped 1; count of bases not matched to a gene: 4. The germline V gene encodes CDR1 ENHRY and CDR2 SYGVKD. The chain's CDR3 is CAIRTGTGNTEAFF. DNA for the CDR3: TGTGCCATCAGGACCGGGACAGGGAACACTGAAGCTTTCTTT.

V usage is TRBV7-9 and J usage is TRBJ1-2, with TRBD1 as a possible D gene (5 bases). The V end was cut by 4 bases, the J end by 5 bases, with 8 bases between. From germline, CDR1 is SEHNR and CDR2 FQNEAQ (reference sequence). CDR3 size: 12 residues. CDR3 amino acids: CASSSGGYGYTF. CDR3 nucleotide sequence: TGTGCCAGCAGCTCGGGGGGGTATGGCTACACCTTC.

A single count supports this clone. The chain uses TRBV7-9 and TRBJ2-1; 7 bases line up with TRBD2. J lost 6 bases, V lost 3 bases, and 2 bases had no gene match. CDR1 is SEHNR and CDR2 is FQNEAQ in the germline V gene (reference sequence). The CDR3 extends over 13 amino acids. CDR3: CASSLRGSNEQFF. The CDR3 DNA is TGTGCCAGCAGCTTGCGGGGGTCCAATGAGCAGTTCTTC.

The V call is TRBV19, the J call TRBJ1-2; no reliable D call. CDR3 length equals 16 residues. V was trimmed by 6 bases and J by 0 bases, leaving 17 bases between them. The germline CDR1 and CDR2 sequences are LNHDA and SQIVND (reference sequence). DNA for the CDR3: TGTGCCAGTAGCCGGTCGGCGGACTCTACTAACTATGGCTACACCTTC. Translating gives CASSRSADSTNYGYTF.

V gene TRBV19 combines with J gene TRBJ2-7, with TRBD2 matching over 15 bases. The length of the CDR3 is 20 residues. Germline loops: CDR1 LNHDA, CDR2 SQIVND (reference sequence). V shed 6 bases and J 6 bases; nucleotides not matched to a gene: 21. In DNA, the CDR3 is TGTGCCAGTAGCCCCTTATGGGGGACTAGCGGGGGGTCAAGCTTGCGCGAGCAGTACTTC. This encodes CASSPLWGTSGGSSLREQYF.